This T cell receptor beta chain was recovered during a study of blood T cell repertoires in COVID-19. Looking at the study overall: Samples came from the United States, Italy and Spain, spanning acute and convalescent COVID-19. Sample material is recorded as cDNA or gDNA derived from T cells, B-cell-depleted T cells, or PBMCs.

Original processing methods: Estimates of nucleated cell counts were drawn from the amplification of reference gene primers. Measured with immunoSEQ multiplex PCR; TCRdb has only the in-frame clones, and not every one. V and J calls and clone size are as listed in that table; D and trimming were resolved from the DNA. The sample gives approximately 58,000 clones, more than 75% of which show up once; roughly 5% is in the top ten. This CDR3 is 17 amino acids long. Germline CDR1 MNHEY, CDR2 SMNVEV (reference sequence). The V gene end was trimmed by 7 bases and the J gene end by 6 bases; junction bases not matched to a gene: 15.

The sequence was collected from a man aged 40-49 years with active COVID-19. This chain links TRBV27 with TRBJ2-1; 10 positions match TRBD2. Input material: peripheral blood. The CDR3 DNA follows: TGTGCCAGCACACCAAGTTCTAGCGGGAGCTCTTTCAATGAGCAGTTCTTC. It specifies CASTPSSSGSSFNEQFF.